One and the same sample provided the 9 T cell receptor beta chains below, sequenced in a study of T cell responses to AZD1222 COVID-19 vaccine. Only in-frame clones appear in the TCRdb table, and some are missing; sequencing was by immunoSEQ multiplex PCR. The sample lists about 110,000 clones; 92% were seen once. The sequenced sample was peripheral blood, obtained 28 days after the second AZD1222 dose. Receptors were obtained from an adult who received the AZD1222 COVID-19 vaccine.

The CDR3 region has the DNA TGTGCCAGCAGGCCCCCTGCGGCTGAGCAGTTCTTC. Translating it yields CASRPPAAEQFF. V usage is TRBV12-3 or TRBV12-4 and J usage is TRBJ2-1, with D unresolved. The CDR3 length is 12 residues. V dropped 6 bases and J dropped 9 bases, with 12 bases sitting between them.

The chain combines TRBV6-4 with TRBJ2-1; 10 bases are shared with TRBD1. Germline V CDR1 and CDR2: MRHNA, SNTAGT. The CDR3 has 16 amino acids. With V trimmed by 6 bases and J by 5 bases, 10 bases remained unmatched. CDR3 sequence reads: CASSAFPGQGNNEQFF. The CDR3 coding sequence is TGTGCCAGCAGCGCGTTCCCGGGACAGGGGAACAATGAGCAGTTCTTC.

The V and J genes are TRBV3-1 (or the pseudogene TRBV3-2) and TRBJ1-4; D gene unclear. This CDR3 comprises 13 residues. V was pared by 1 base and J by 7 bases, with 7 bases between. The germline V gene has CDR1 LGHDT and CDR2 YNNKEL (reference sequence). As DNA, the CDR3 is TGTGCCAGCAGCCAAGGAGAGGTTGAAAAACTGTTTTTT. Translation gives CASSQGEVEKLFF.

Points on this clone: One end of the junction does not line up with germline, which may come from a read error. V and J are TRBV28 and TRBJ2-7, with 8 nucleotides matching TRBD1. There are 15 residues in the CDR3. Germline CDR1 reads MDHEN; CDR2 reads SYDVKM. CDR3 sequence: CASSLLRGRSHEQYF. The CDR3 nucleotides are TGTGCCAGCAGTTTACTCAGGGGGCGCTCCCACGAGCAGTACTTC.

J is TRBJ2-3 and V is TRBV19, with D maybe TRBD1 (5 bases). CDR3 length: 15 residues. Germline V gives CDR1 LNHDA, CDR2 SQIVND (reference sequence). Between the trimmed V and J ends, which lost 3 bases and 2 bases, there was a span of 12 bases. CDR3 bases: TGTGCCAGTAGTATTGGCAGGGCTATCACAGATACGCAGTATTTT. This gives the protein CASSIGRAITDTQYF.

The J gene is TRBJ1-2, the V gene TRBV27, with 8 bases that match TRBD1. There are 14 residues in the CDR3. V shed 4 bases, J shed 7 bases, and the junction held 8 bases outside the gene matches. Germline values: CDR1 MNHEY, CDR2 SMNVEV (reference sequence). CDR3 sequence reads: CASSSSGGRGGYTF. The CDR3 DNA is TGTGCCAGCAGTTCCTCAGGGGGCAGGGGTGGCTACACCTTC.

The genes are TRBV27 and TRBJ2-3; 7 positions match TRBD2. Germline V gene data show CDR1 as MNHEY and CDR2 as SMNVEV (reference sequence). Trimming cost V 7 bases and J 2 bases; bases outside gene matches: 6. The CDR3 is 14 residues long. CDR3 residues: CASNQAGSTDTQYF. In DNA form, the CDR3 reads TGTGCCAGCAACCAAGCGGGGTCCACAGATACGCAGTATTTT.

V usage is TRBV19 and J usage is TRBJ2-7; 7 bases match TRBD2. The germline V gene has CDR1 LNHDA and CDR2 SQIVND (reference sequence). This CDR3 comprises 13 residues. The V gene end was trimmed by 10 bases and the J gene end by 4 bases; junction bases not matched to a gene: 10. In DNA, the CDR3 is TGTGCCACGGCGATGGGACTAACTTACGAGCAGTACTTC. Translation: CATAMGLTYEQYF.

V is TRBV19 and J is TRBJ1-4; 7 bases fit TRBD1. With V trimmed by 9 bases and J by 5 bases, 12 bases remained unmatched. The CDR3 runs to 15 residues. In germline, CDR1 is LNHDA, CDR2 SQIVND (reference sequence). CDR3: CASSRPGQTNEKLFF. In DNA form, the CDR3 reads TGTGCCAGCTCGAGACCGGGACAGACAAATGAAAAACTGTTTTTT.